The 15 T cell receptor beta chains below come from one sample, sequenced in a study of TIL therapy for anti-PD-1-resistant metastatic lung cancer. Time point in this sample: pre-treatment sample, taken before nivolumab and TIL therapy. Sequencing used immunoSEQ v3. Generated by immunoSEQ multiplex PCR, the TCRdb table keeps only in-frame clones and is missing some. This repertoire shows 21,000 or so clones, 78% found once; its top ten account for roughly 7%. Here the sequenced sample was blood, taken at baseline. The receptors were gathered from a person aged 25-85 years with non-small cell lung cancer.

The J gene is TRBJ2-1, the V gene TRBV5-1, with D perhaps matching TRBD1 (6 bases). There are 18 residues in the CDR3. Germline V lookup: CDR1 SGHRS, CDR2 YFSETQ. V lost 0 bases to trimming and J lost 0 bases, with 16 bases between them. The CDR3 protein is CASSLAVGRGSSYNEQFF. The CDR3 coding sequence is TGCGCCAGCAGCTTGGCTGTTGGTAGGGGGTCCTCCTACAATGAGCAGTTCTTC. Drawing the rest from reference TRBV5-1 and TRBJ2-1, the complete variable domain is KAGVTQTPRYLIKTRGQQVTLSCSPISGHRSVSWYQQTPGQGLQFLFEYFSETQRNKGNFPGRFSGRQFSNSRSEMNVSTLELGDSALYLCASSLAVGRGSSYNEQFFGPGTRLTVL.

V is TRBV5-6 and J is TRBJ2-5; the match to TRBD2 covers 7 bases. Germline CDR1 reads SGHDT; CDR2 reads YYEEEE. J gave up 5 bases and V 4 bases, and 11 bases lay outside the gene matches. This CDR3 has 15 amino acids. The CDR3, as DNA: TGTGCCAGCAGCCCGATCCAGCGGGGAGTGGAGACCCAGTACTTC. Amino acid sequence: CASSPIQRGVETQYF.

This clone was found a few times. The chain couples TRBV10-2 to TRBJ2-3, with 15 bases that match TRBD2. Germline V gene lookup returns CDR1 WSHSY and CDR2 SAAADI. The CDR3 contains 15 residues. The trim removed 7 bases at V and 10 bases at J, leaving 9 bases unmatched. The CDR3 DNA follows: TGCGCCAGCACTAGGACTAGCGGGGGGGCCAGTTCGCAGTATTTT. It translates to CASTRTSGGASSQYF.

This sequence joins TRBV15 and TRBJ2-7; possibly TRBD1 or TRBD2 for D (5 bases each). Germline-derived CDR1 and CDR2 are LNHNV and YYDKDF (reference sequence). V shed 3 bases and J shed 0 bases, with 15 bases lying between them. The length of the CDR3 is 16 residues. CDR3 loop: CATSSIIWGSSYEQYF. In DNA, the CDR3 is TGTGCCACCAGCAGCATCATTTGGGGGAGCTCCTACGAGCAGTACTTC.

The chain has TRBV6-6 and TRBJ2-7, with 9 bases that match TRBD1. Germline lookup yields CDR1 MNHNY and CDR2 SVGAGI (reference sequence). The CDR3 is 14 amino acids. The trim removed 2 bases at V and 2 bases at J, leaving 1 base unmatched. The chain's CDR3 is CASSYRQGAYEQYF. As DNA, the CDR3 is TGTGCCAGCAGTTACAGACAGGGGGCCTACGAGCAGTACTTC.

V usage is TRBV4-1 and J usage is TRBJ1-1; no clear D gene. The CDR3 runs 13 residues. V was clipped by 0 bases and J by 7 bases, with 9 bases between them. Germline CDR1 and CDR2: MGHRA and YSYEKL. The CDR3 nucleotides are TGCGCCAGCAGCCAAGATAGGGTTAATGAAGCTTTCTTT. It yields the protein CASSQDRVNEAFF.

The CDR3 here is CASSPTGPLTEAFF. The CDR3 nucleotides read TGTGCCAGCAGCCCTACCGGACCCCTCACTGAAGCTTTCTTT. V usage is TRBV7-6 and J usage is TRBJ1-1; the D is unclear. The germline gives CDR1 SGHVS, CDR2 FNYEAQ. This CDR3 contains 14 residues. V lost 5 bases and J 4 bases, leaving 14 bases between the germline ends.

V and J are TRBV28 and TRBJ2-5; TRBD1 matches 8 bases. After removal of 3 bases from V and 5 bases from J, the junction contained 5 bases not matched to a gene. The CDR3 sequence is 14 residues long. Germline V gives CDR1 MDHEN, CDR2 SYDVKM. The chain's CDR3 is CASSFLGQGETQYF. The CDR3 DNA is TGTGCCAGCAGTTTCCTAGGACAGGGTGAGACCCAGTACTTC.

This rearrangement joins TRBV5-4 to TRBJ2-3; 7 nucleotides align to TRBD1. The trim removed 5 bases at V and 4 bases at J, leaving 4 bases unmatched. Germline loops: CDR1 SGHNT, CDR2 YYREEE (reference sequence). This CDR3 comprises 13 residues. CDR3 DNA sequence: TGTGCCAGCAGGTTCACAGGGGCAGATACGCAGTATTTT. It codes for CASRFTGADTQYF. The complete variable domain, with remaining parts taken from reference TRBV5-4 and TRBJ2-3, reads ETGVTQSPTHLIKTRGQQVTLRCSSQSGHNTVSWYQQALGQGPQFIFQYYREEENGRGNFPPRFSGLQFPNYSSELNVNALELDDSALYLCASRFTGADTQYFGPGTRLTVL.

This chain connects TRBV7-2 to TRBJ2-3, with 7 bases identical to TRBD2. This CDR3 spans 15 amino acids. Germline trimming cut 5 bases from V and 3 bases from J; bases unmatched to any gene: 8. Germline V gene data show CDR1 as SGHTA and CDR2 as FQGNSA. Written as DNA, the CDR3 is TGTGCCAGCAGCGGGGGGGGAGGGCAAACAGATACGCAGTATTTT. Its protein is CASSGGGGQTDTQYF. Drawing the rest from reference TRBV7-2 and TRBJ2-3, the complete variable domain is GAGVSQSPSNKVTEKGKDVELRCDPISGHTALYWYRQSLGQGLEFLIYFQGNSAPDKSGLPSDRFSAERTGGSVSTLTIQRTQQEDSAVYLCASSGGGGQTDTQYFGPGTRLTVL.

The CDR3 here is CASSVDLSGYTF. The CDR3 nucleotides read TGTGCCAGCAGCGTAGACCTTTCTGGCTACACCTTC. The rearrangement links TRBV9 to TRBJ1-2; no firm D call. Germline CDR1 SGDLS, CDR2 YYNGEE. This CDR3 has 12 amino acids. Trimming removed 0 bases from V and 7 bases from J, with 7 bases in between.

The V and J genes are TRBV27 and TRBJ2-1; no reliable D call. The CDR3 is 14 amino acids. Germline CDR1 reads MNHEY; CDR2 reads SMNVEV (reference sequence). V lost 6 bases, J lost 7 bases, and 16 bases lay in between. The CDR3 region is CASSPISAANEQFF. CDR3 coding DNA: TGTGCCAGCAGCCCGATATCGGCGGCGAATGAGCAGTTCTTC.

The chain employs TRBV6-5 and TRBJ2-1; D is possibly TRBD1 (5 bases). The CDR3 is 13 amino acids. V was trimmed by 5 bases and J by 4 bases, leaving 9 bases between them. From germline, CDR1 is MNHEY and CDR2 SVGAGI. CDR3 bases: TGTGCCAGCAGTGAACGACAGTACAATGAGCAGTTCTTC. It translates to CASSERQYNEQFF.

Written as DNA, the CDR3 is TGTGCCAGCAGAGATGACAGGGTACGCCCCACCGAGCAGTACTTC. It encodes CASRDDRVRPTEQYF. V is TRBV6-1 and J is TRBJ2-7, with TRBD1 matching 7 bases. This CDR3 has 15 amino acids. Per germline, CDR1 MNHNS and CDR2 SASEGT. J lost 6 bases, V lost 6 bases, and 14 bases had no gene match.

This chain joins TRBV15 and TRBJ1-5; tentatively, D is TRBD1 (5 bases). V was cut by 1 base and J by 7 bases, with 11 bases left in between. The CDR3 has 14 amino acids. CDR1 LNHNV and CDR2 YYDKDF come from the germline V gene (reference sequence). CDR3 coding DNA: TGTGCCACCAGCAGAGCGGGACTTGGGCAGCCCCAGCATTTT. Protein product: CATSRAGLGQPQHF.